These 28 T cell receptor beta chains were sequenced from one sample in a study of cytomegalovirus exposure and HLA in healthy donors. The PCR employed 60 Vbeta primers together with 13 Jbeta primers. TCRdb's copy holds only in-frame clones and misses some; the assay was immunoSEQ multiplex PCR. This sample has about 43,000 clones, with around three quarters found just once. Sequencing was carried out using PBMCs. The source is a man aged 25 to 40 in good health and CMV-seronegative.

The gene calls are TRBV9 and TRBJ1-6; D is possibly TRBD1 (6 bases). The V and J ends lost 4 bases and 10 bases respectively, with 24 bases between them. CDR1 and CDR2 from the germline V gene are SGDLS and YYNGEE. This CDR3 has 17 residues. The CDR3 sequence is CASSLMTGTSRDSPLHF. The CDR3 nucleotides read TGTGCCAGCAGCCTTATGACCGGGACATCTAGGGACTCACCCCTCCACTTT.

This clone was found a few times. The chain links TRBV7-9 to TRBJ2-7; perhaps TRBD1 as D (6 bases). Trimming took 5 bases from V and 5 from J, leaving 16 bases between them. CDR1 is SEHNR and CDR2 is FQNEAQ in the germline V gene (reference sequence). This CDR3 is 14 amino acids long. CDR3 DNA sequence: TGTGCCAGCAGCCTACCGGGACACCGGGACGAGCAGTACTTC. It yields the protein CASSLPGHRDEQYF.

J is TRBJ2-7 and V is TRBV4-1; TRBD2 might be the D (6 bases). Deletions cut 2 bases from V and 3 bases from J, with 11 bases between. This CDR3 is 14 amino acids long. Germline V gene data show CDR1 as MGHRA and CDR2 as YSYEKL. This CDR3 reads CASSQRQGGYEQYF. The CDR3 DNA reads as TGCGCCAGCAGCCAACGGCAGGGAGGCTACGAGCAGTACTTC.

This clone is a singleton in its sample. V usage is TRBV25-1 and J usage is TRBJ1-2; tentatively, D is TRBD1 (5 bases). This CDR3 comprises 13 residues. The germline V gene encodes CDR1 MGHDK and CDR2 SYGVNS. V lost 1 base to trimming and J lost 7 bases, with 10 bases between them. CDR3 sequence: CASSEFGGSGYTF. As DNA, the CDR3 is TGTGCCAGCAGTGAATTCGGGGGGTCTGGCTACACCTTC.

The rearrangement links TRBV7-9 to TRBJ2-5; 14 bases are a match to TRBD2. The germline gives CDR1 SEHNR, CDR2 FQNEAQ (reference sequence). This CDR3 region has 17 residues. Trimming removed 5 bases from V and 5 bases from J; junction bases left unmatched: 10. The CDR3 loop reads CASSTGTSGRGGETQYF. The CDR3 nucleotides read TGTGCCAGCAGCACCGGGACTAGCGGGAGAGGTGGTGAGACCCAGTACTTC.

The chain employs TRBV29-1 and TRBJ2-1; 15 bases map to TRBD2. The germline gives CDR1 SQVTM, CDR2 ANQGSEA. This CDR3 spans 20 amino acids. Trimming removed 1 base from V and 1 base from J; junction bases left unmatched: 11. Here the CDR3 DNA reads TGCAGCGTTGAAGGAGGGATAGGACTAGCGGGAGGGCCGTCCTACAATGAGCAGTTCTTC. Translating it yields CSVEGGIGLAGGPSYNEQFF.

The chain couples TRBV11-2 to TRBJ2-2; TRBD2 might be the D (6 bases). This CDR3 region has 14 residues. Germline values: CDR1 SGHAT, CDR2 FQNNGV. Trimming left V 4 bases short and J 5 bases short, with 11 bases between. The chain's CDR3 is CASSSGRYTGELFF. The CDR3 region has the DNA TGTGCCAGCAGCTCGGGGAGGTATACCGGGGAGCTGTTTTTT.

The J gene is TRBJ2-3, the V gene TRBV4-3, with 9 bases identical to TRBD2. Germline trimming cut 1 base from V and 7 bases from J; bases unmatched to any gene: 9. This CDR3 spans 16 amino acids. Germline CDR1 is LGHNA and CDR2 is YSLEER. The CDR3 protein is CASSQVVAGEENTQYF. Here the CDR3 DNA reads TGCGCCAGCAGCCAAGTGGTAGCGGGAGAAGAAAATACGCAGTATTTT.

J is TRBJ2-1 and V is TRBV5-4; TRBD1 matches 7 bases. The germline V gene encodes CDR1 SGHNT and CDR2 YYREEE (reference sequence). The ends lost 7 bases at V and 5 bases at J; junction bases unmatched: 9. The CDR3 runs to 14 residues. CDR3 amino acids: CASPAPGTDNEQFF. CDR3 DNA: TGTGCCAGCCCTGCCCCCGGGACAGACAATGAGCAGTTCTTC.

The V gene is TRBV28, the J gene TRBJ2-2, with 8 bases fitting TRBD1. CDR1 is MDHEN and CDR2 is SYDVKM in the germline V gene. The length of the CDR3 is 15 residues. V trimming: 7 bases; J trimming: 3 bases; junction bases outside the gene matches: 7. CDR3 region: CASTRVDRDTGELFF. Here the CDR3 DNA reads TGTGCCAGCACCCGCGTGGACAGGGACACCGGGGAGCTGTTTTTT. Supplemented by reference TRBV28 and TRBJ2-2, the full variable domain reads DVKVTQSSRYLVKRTGEKVFLECVQDMDHENMFWYRQDPGLGLRLIYFSYDVKMKEKGDIPEGYSVSREKKERFSLILESASTNQTSMYLCASTRVDRDTGELFFGEGSRLTVL.

The V call is TRBV6-6, the J call TRBJ2-4; 11 nucleotides line up with TRBD1. Germline V CDR1 and CDR2: MNHNY, SVGAGI (reference sequence). V was clipped by 3 bases and J by 7 bases; unmatched bases: 2. The CDR3 runs 14 residues. DNA of the CDR3: TGTGCCAGCAGTTATGGGACAGGGGGGAACATTCAGTACTTC. It encodes CASSYGTGGNIQYF.

As concerns this clone: An end of the junction does not agree with germline; a read error may underlie this. The V gene is TRBV7-9, the J gene TRBJ2-2, with a tentative D call TRBD1 (5 bases). The germline V gene has CDR1 SEHNR and CDR2 FQNEAQ (reference sequence). This CDR3 comprises 13 residues. DNA for the CDR3: TGTTCCAGCAGCTTTAGGGGTCCCGGGGAGCTGTTTTTT. Residues: CSSSFRGPGELFF.

This clone was counted between two and nine times. The chain uses TRBV7-6 and TRBJ1-5; possible D gene TRBD1, 5 bases. CDR3 length equals 13 residues. Trimming shortened V by 5 bases and J by 5 bases, and 10 bases separated the two germline ends. Germline CDR1 is SGHVS and CDR2 is FNYEAQ. The CDR3 protein is CASSDDSYQPQHF. The CDR3 DNA follows: TGTGCCAGCAGCGACGACAGTTATCAGCCCCAGCATTTT.

V gene TRBV7-2 combines with J gene TRBJ1-1, with D unclear. This CDR3 region has 14 residues. Trimming stripped 2 bases from V and 1 base from J, with 8 bases between. Germline V gene sequence: CDR1 SGHTA, CDR2 FQGNSA. The CDR3 DNA follows: TGTGCCAGCAGCTTATACCCGGGGAACACTGAAGCTTTCTTT. Translation: CASSLYPGNTEAFF.

The chain combines TRBV9 with TRBJ2-1; D not resolved. The CDR3 extends over 14 amino acids. With 0 bases removed from V and 7 bases from J, the gap between germline ends came to 11 bases. CDR1 and CDR2 from the germline V gene are SGDLS and YYNGEE. The chain's CDR3 is CASSVGGLENEQFF. The CDR3 DNA reads TGTGCCAGCAGCGTAGGAGGCTTGGAGAATGAGCAGTTCTTC.

This clone appeared a few times. V is TRBV5-6 and J is TRBJ1-1; TRBD1 might be the D (5 bases). CDR3 length equals 12 residues. Per the germline V gene, CDR1 is SGHDT and CDR2 is YYEEEE. V was clipped by 2 bases and J by 10 bases, with 12 bases between them. The CDR3: CASSFPGRGAFF. The CDR3 nucleotides are TGTGCCAGCAGCTTTCCGGGGAGGGGAGCTTTCTTT.

The rearrangement uses TRBV6-5 and TRBJ2-1; D is unresolved. V was trimmed by 6 bases and J by 0 bases, leaving 6 bases between them. CDR3 length equals 13 residues. CDR1 MNHEY and CDR2 SVGAGI come from the germline V gene. CDR3 sequence (DNA): TGTGCCAGCAGCGAGTACTCCTACAATGAGCAGTTCTTC. As protein: CASSEYSYNEQFF.

The chain couples TRBV30 to TRBJ1-3, with TRBD1 as a possible D gene (5 bases). The ends were cut back, 5 bases at V and 2 bases at J, with 13 bases in the middle. CDR1 GTSNPN and CDR2 SVGIG come from the germline V gene (reference sequence). The CDR3 spans 14 residues. CDR3 loop: CAWGRTPTGNTIYF. The CDR3 DNA is TGTGCCTGGGGGCGGACACCCACTGGAAACACCATATATTTT.

The J gene is TRBJ2-7, the V gene TRBV29-1; D perhaps matches TRBD1 (5 bases). V shed 4 bases and J shed 2 bases, with 18 bases lying between them. There are 15 residues in the CDR3. The germline CDR1 and CDR2 sequences are SQVTM and ANQGSEA. CDR3 loop: CSVALRQTLPYEQYF. As DNA, the CDR3 is TGCAGCGTTGCCCTCCGACAGACCCTACCCTACGAGCAGTACTTC.

The chain recombines TRBV5-4 with TRBJ2-7; TRBD1 matches 9 bases. Germline CDR1 is SGHNT and CDR2 is YYREEE (reference sequence). J was trimmed by 6 bases and V by 4 bases; bases with no gene match: 8. This CDR3 is 14 amino acids long. CDR3 nucleotide sequence: TGTGCCAGCAGCAACCGGGACAGGGTTGGCGAGCAGTACTTC. This codes for CASSNRDRVGEQYF.

V usage is TRBV6-6 and J usage is TRBJ2-7; tentative D call: TRBD1 (6 bases). V lost 0 bases and J lost 3, with 12 bases in between. The CDR3 extends over 15 amino acids. The germline V gene has CDR1 MNHNY and CDR2 SVGAGI (reference sequence). The CDR3 nucleotides are TGTGCCAGCAGTTACTCTGTTCAGGGGAGCTACGAGCAGTACTTC. Its translation is CASSYSVQGSYEQYF.

The chain joins TRBV6-4 to TRBJ1-1; TRBD1 matches 8 bases. The J segment lost 3 bases and the V segment lost 4 bases, leaving 1 base of the junction unmatched. In germline, CDR1 is MRHNA, CDR2 SNTAGT. CDR3 size: 13 residues. CDR3 amino acids: CASSVDRDTEAFF. The DNA of the CDR3 is TGTGCCAGCAGTGTGGACAGGGACACTGAAGCTTTCTTT.

This clone was detected once. The chain has TRBV9 and TRBJ2-7, with 13 bases that match TRBD2. The length of the CDR3 is 15 residues. V shed 3 bases and J 2 bases; nucleotides not matched to a gene: 2. CDR1 and CDR2 from the germline V gene are SGDLS and YYNGEE. CDR3 coding DNA: TGTGCCAGCAGCGCGGGACTAGCGGGGACCTACGAGCAGTACTTC. Residues: CASSAGLAGTYEQYF. The variable domain in full, completed from reference TRBV9 and TRBJ2-7, reads DSGVTQTPKHLITATGQRVTLRCSPRSGDLSVYWYQQSLDQGLQFLIQYYNGEERAKGNILERFSAQQFPDLHSELNLSSLELGDSALYFCASSAGLAGTYEQYFGPGTRLTVT.

The chain couples TRBV18 to TRBJ2-5, with D maybe TRBD2 (6 bases). Germline V gene lookup returns CDR1 KGHSH and CDR2 LQKENI. Trimming pared 3 bases from V and 1 base from J, leaving 12 bases between. CDR3 length: 15 residues. CDR3: CASSPTVAVQETQYF. CDR3 coding DNA: TGTGCCAGCTCACCCACGGTAGCGGTCCAAGAGACCCAGTACTTC.

This clone was observed a single time. The V gene is TRBV7-9, the J gene TRBJ2-2; the D gene is possibly TRBD1 (6 bases). Looked up from germline, CDR1 is SEHNR and CDR2 is FQNEAQ (reference sequence). Trimming shortened V by 3 bases and J by 6 bases, and 14 bases separated the two germline ends. The CDR3 length is 15 residues. CDR3 sequence (DNA): TGTGCCAGCAGCTTGGACAGTCGGCTTCCCGGGGAGCTGTTTTTT. Its protein is CASSLDSRLPGELFF.

The rearrangement joins TRBV11-2 to TRBJ2-7, with 7 nucleotides matching TRBD1. Germline lookup yields CDR1 SGHAT and CDR2 FQNNGV. Trimming cost V 0 bases and J 4 bases; bases outside gene matches: 6. This CDR3 has 15 amino acids. The CDR3 nucleotides read TGTGCCAGCAGCTTAGATACAGGGGCCTTTTACGAGCAGTACTTC. This gives the protein CASSLDTGAFYEQYF.

The chain joins TRBV4-3 to TRBJ2-2; TRBD1 agrees at 10 bases. V lost 2 bases to trimming and J lost 8 bases; unmatched junction nucleotides: 8. Germline lookup yields CDR1 LGHNA and CDR2 YSLEER. This CDR3 has 16 amino acids. The CDR3 nucleotides are TGCGCCAGCAGCCAAACGGACAGGGGGATTCTAGGGGAGCTGTTTTTT. The encoded protein is CASSQTDRGILGELFF.

CDR3 DNA: TGTGCCAGCAGGCCCCAAAGCGGGGGTCCCACCGGGGAGCTGTTTTTT. Protein: CASRPQSGGPTGELFF. The chain carries TRBV6-4 and TRBJ2-2; the match to TRBD2 covers 8 bases. CDR3 length: 16 residues. With V trimmed by 6 bases and J by 4 bases, 10 bases remained unmatched. Germline V lookup: CDR1 MRHNA, CDR2 SNTAGT.